What follows is one TCR beta chain and its context. The data originate from a study of T cell changes during pregnancy in multiple sclerosis. Germline lookup yields CDR1 LNHDA and CDR2 SQIVND (reference sequence). The V gene lost 5 bases and the J gene lost 1 base, with 12 bases spanning the gap. The CDR3 runs to 15 residues. Profiled with immunoSEQ multiplex PCR; TCRdb holds only in-frame clones, not every one. The table lists about 54,000 clones, 80% to 95% of them singletons. This sample comprised peripheral blood, obtained after pregnancy. The source of this sequence is a female donor in good health, enrolled as a control in a pregnancy study. The V and J genes are TRBV19 and TRBJ1-5; D is unresolved. CDR3 nucleotide sequence: TGTGCCAGTAGTCGCGGAGGAGGGAGCAATCAGCCCCAGCATTTT. Translated: CASSRGGGSNQPQHF.